This TCR beta chain was identified during a study of graft-versus-host responses after intestinal transplantation. Study at large: In this cohort, recipients had multivisceral, liver-intestinal, or isolated intestinal transplants. Every transplant recipient was induced with anti-thymocyte globulin, then maintained on tacrolimus and steroids for about three years. Study findings and constraints: Recipient-marrow GvH clones were detected, some having first appeared in ileum or blood. Allograft graft-versus-host to host-versus-graft clonal ratios ran high in patients with graft-donor T cell macrochimerism.

Sequenced by immunoSEQ multiplex PCR; TCRdb stores in-frame clones only, minus some. The profile covers about 88,000 clones, with roughly 90% appearing a single time and around 0.11% taken by the ten largest. The CDR3 length is 15 residues. Germline V gene sequence: CDR1 MGHRA, CDR2 YSYEKL. With V trimmed by 6 bases and J by 0 bases, 6 bases remained unmatched. Comment on this clone: The antigen remains unidentified.

This sequence originates from a human donor who received an intestinal transplant. The chain recombines TRBV4-1 with TRBJ2-3; 7 bases map to TRBD2. The sequencing here drew on unstimulated CD4+ T cells sorted from spleen or lymph node cells, taken before intestinal transplant. The CDR3 here is CASSPSGTSTDTQYF. CDR3 coding DNA: TGCGCCAGCAGTCCGAGCGGGACTAGCACAGATACGCAGTATTTT.